These T cell receptor beta chains were read from a single sample in a study of cytomegalovirus exposure and HLA in healthy donors. Some clones are missing from TCRdb's copy, which holds only in-frame ones; the method was immunoSEQ multiplex PCR. The profile shows roughly 200,000 clones, approximately 82% of them singletons. The sample was PBMCs. These receptors all stem from a woman aged 40 to 50 in good health and CMV-seronegative. The CDR3 runs from the conserved cysteine through the conserved F or W. Fields, in order: CDR3 protein, CDR3 DNA, clone size, D gene, V gene, J gene. The D gene is left open where the match is weak. Some rows mark clone size as missing; the rest say once, few, many or name a class of expanded clone.

CASSFGLAGVTGELFF,TGTGCCAGCAGCTTTGGGCTAGCGGGGGTCACCGGGGAGCTGTTTTTT,-,TRBD2,TRBV5-4,TRBJ2-2
CATGSGNQETQYF,TGTGCCACGGGGTCGGGGAACCAAGAGACCCAGTACTTC,-,-,TRBV10-3,TRBJ2-5
CASANRGETQYF,TGTGCCAGCGCAAACCGGGGAGAGACCCAGTACTTC,-,-,TRBV18,TRBJ2-5
CASSLGGRSEEQFF,TGTGCCAGCAGCTTAGGGGGGCGCTCTGAGGAGCAGTTCTTC,once,-,TRBV11-1,TRBJ2-1
CASSLGGIKNIQYF,TGTGCCAGCTCCTTGGGGGGGATCAAAAACATTCAGTACTTC,-,TRBD2,TRBV6-6,TRBJ2-4
CASSYVAGDQPQHF,TGTGCCAGCAGTTACGTGGCAGGGGATCAGCCCCAGCATTTT,-,-,TRBV6-6,TRBJ1-5
CASSMGHTDTQYF,TGTGCCAGTAGTATGGGACACACAGATACGCAGTATTTT,-,-,TRBV19,TRBJ2-3
CSVEGTGVGETQYF,TGCAGCGTTGAGGGGACAGGGGTTGGGGAGACCCAGTACTTC,once,TRBD1,TRBV29-1,TRBJ2-5
CASGSLSYTF,TGTGCCAGCGGCTCCTTAAGCTACACCTTC,-,-,TRBV28,TRBJ1-2
CASNQQQMNTEAFF,TGTGCCAGCAACCAACAGCAAATGAACACTGAAGCTTTCTTT,-,-,TRBV11-1,TRBJ1-1
CASSSASGANVLTF,TGTGCCAGCAGTTCTGCGTCTGGGGCCAACGTCCTGACTTTC,once,-,TRBV6-4,TRBJ2-6
CASSYYGGSYGYTF,TGTGCCAGCAGTTATTACGGAGGAAGCTATGGCTACACCTTC,-,-,TRBV6-5,TRBJ1-2
CASSVDGAIAGDHNEQFF,TGTGCCAGCAGCGTAGACGGGGCTATAGCGGGCGACCACAATGAGCAGTTCTTC,-,TRBD2,TRBV9,TRBJ2-1
CASSEGQGAGETQYF,TGCGCCAGCAGTGAGGGACAGGGGGCCGGCGAGACCCAGTACTTC,-,TRBD1,TRBV10-2,TRBJ2-5
CASSSYIGGEKLFF,TGTGCCAGCAGCTCCTACATAGGGGGTGAAAAACTGTTTTTT,-,-,TRBV7-9,TRBJ1-4
CASSSRGRREKLFF,TGTGCCAGCAGCTCCCGAGGAAGAAGGGAAAAACTGTTTTTT,-,-,TRBV7-9,TRBJ1-4
CASSTNQAGQETQYF,TGCGCCAGCAGCACGAATCAAGCGGGGCAAGAGACCCAGTACTTC,-,TRBD2,TRBV5-1,TRBJ2-5
CASSVSEGLQPQHF,TGTGCCAGCAGCGTTTCAGAGGGCTTACAGCCCCAGCATTTT,once,-,TRBV9,TRBJ1-5
CASSQGGGPEAFF,TGTGCCAGCAGCCAAGGGGGGGGACCTGAAGCTTTCTTT,-,-,TRBV4-2,TRBJ1-1
CASSIAKVRGQGESNQPQHF,TGTGCCAGTAGTATAGCTAAGGTCAGAGGACAGGGCGAAAGCAATCAGCCCCAGCATTTT,once,TRBD1,TRBV19,TRBJ1-5
CASSALGLSNSPLHF,TGTGCCAGCAGCGCCCTGGGACTTTCAAATTCACCCCTCCACTTT,-,-,TRBV7-8,TRBJ1-6
CASSKDRGSSYEQYF,TGTGCCAGTAGTAAAGACAGGGGGAGCTCCTACGAGCAGTACTTC,-,TRBD1,TRBV19,TRBJ2-7
CASSLVRQVTEAFF,TGTGCCAGCAGCTTGGTTAGACAGGTCACTGAAGCTTTCTTT,few,-,TRBV5-6,TRBJ1-1
CASSPREGTYEQYF,TGTGCCAGCTCACCCCGTGAGGGAACCTACGAGCAGTACTTC,-,-,TRBV18,TRBJ2-7
CASSTSGQGYYEQYF,TGTGCCAGCTCAACGTCGGGACAGGGTTACTACGAGCAGTACTTC,-,TRBD1,TRBV18,TRBJ2-7
CASSPLGQDNEKLFF,TGCGCCAGCAGCCCGCTCGGACAGGATAATGAAAAACTGTTTTTT,-,TRBD1,TRBV4-3,TRBJ1-4
CASSLPFPETQYF,TGTGCCAGCAGTCTTCCGTTCCCGGAGACCCAGTACTTC,once,-,TRBV5-4,TRBJ2-5
CASSLGGSGNTIYF,TGTGCCAGCAGCTTGGGCGGCTCTGGAAACACCATATATTTT,-,-,TRBV5-4,TRBJ1-3
CASSPGQNYGYTF,TGTGCCAGCAGCCCGGGACAGAACTATGGCTACACCTTC,-,TRBD1,TRBV9,TRBJ1-2
CASSLNFGTRGDTPYF,TGTGCCAGCAGCTTAAACTTCGGGACTAGAGGCGATACGCCGTATTTT,-,TRBD2,TRBV7-9,TRBJ2-3
CASSPGQGAYEQYF,TGTGCCAGTAGTCCAGGACAGGGGGCCTACGAGCAGTACTTC,-,TRBD1,TRBV19,TRBJ2-7
CASSSRAQGEQYF,TGTGCCAGCAGCTCTAGGGCTCAGGGAGAGCAGTACTTC,-,-,TRBV7-2,TRBJ2-7
CASSELKTEPYEQYF,TGCGCCAGCAGTGAGCTAAAGACAGAACCTTACGAGCAGTACTTC,-,-,TRBV10-2,TRBJ2-7
CASSYLRVGPGAPLHF,TGTGCCAGCAGTTACCTCCGGGTAGGCCCGGGAGCACCCCTCCACTTT,-,-,TRBV6-5,TRBJ1-6
CASSIGYSNQPQHF,TGTGCCAGTAGTATAGGCTATAGCAATCAGCCCCAGCATTTT,-,-,TRBV19,TRBJ1-5
CASSEPGRETQYF,TGTGCCAGCAGTGAACCCGGGAGAGAGACCCAGTACTTC,few,-,TRBV25-1,TRBJ2-5
CASSQNRDTGELFF,TGCGCCAGCAGTCAGAACAGGGACACCGGGGAGCTGTTTTTT,-,-,TRBV23-1,TRBJ2-2
CASSSGGPYEQYF,TGTGCCAGCAGTTCGGGGGGCCCCTACGAGCAGTACTTC,-,-,TRBV27,TRBJ2-7
CASSQDNADWNYGYTF,TGCGCCAGCAGCCAAGATAACGCCGACTGGAACTATGGCTACACCTTC,-,-,TRBV4-1,TRBJ1-2
CASSATGNQPQHF,TGTGCCAGTAGTGCGACAGGGAATCAGCCCCAGCATTTT,-,TRBD1,TRBV19,TRBJ1-5
CASRRGRREETGELFF,TGTGCCAGCAGACGCGGACGCAGGGAGGAAACCGGGGAGCTGTTTTTT,-,-,TRBV27,TRBJ2-2
CASSREQETQYF,TGTGCCAGCAGCCGGGAACAAGAGACCCAGTACTTC,-,-,TRBV2,TRBJ2-5
CASSPGTGGPTGELFF,TGCGCCAGCAGCCCCGGGACAGGGGGTCCCACCGGGGAGCTGTTTTTT,once,TRBD1,TRBV5-1,TRBJ2-2
CASRRTGSYEQYF,TGTGCCAGCAGGCGGACAGGTTCCTACGAGCAGTACTTC,few,TRBD1,TRBV6-5,TRBJ2-7
CASSLGGGLDTQYF,TGTGCCAGCAGCTTAGGCGGGGGCTTAGATACGCAGTATTTT,once,-,TRBV7-2,TRBJ2-3